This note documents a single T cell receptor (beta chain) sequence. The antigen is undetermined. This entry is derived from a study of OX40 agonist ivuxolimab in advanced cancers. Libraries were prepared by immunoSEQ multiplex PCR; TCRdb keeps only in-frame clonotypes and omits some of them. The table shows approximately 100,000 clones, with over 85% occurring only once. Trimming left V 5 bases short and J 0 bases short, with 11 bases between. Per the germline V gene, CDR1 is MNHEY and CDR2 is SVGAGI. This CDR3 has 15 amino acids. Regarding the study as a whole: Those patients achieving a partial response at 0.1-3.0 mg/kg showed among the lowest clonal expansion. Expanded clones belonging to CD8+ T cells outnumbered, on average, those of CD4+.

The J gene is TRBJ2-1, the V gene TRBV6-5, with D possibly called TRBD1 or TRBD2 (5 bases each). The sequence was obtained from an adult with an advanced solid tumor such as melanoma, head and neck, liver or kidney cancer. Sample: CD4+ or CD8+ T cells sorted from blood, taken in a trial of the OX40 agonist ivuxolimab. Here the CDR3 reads CASSQRDVSYNEQFF. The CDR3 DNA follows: TGTGCCAGCAGTCAACGGGACGTCTCCTACAATGAGCAGTTCTTC.